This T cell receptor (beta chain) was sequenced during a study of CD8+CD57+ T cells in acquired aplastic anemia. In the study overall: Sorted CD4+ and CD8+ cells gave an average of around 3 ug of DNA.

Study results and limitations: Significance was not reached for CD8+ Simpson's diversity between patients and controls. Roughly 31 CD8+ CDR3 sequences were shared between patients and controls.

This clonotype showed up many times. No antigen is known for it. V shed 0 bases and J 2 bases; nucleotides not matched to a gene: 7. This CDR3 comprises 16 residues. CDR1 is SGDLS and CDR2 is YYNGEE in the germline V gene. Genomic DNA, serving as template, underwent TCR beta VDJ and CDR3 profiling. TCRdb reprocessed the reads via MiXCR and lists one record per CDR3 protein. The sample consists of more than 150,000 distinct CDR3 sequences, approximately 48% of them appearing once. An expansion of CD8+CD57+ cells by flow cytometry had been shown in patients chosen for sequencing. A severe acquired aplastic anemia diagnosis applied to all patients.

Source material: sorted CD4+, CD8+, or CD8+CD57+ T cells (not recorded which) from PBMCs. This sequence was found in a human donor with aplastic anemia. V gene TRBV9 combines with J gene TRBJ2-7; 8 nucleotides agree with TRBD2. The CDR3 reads CASSVAQGGGTYEQYF. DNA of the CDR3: TGTGCCAGCAGCGTAGCTCAGGGCGGGGGGACCTACGAGCAGTACTTC.